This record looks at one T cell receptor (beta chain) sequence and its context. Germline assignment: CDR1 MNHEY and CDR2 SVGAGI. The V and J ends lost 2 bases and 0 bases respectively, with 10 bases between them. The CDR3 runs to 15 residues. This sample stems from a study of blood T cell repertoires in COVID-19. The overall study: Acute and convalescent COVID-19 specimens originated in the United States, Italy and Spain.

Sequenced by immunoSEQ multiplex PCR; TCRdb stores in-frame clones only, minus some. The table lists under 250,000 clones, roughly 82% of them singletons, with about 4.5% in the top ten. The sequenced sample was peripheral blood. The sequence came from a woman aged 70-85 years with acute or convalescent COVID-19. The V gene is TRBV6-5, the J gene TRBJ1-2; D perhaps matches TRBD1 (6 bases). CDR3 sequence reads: CASSYLTGTNYGYTF. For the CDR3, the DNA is TGTGCCAGCAGTTACCTCACAGGGACTAACTATGGCTACACCTTC.